The TCR beta chain described here comes from a study of beta chain features in type 1 diabetes. Whole-study findings and limits: Whether TCRB rearrangement is influenced by HLA type went unresolved here. Shorter TCRB CDR3s, moderately but significantly so, were found in Type 1 diabetes patients in all four CD4+ subsets.

In germline, CDR1 is SGDLS, CDR2 YYNGEE. Deletions cut 0 bases from V and 7 bases from J, with 8 bases between. This CDR3 region has 14 residues. Since all of the isolated RNA was reverse transcribed, expressed TCRB transcripts were what got sequenced. TCRdb keeps only in-frame clones here, not all; method: immunoSEQ multiplex PCR. This sample has 640,000 or so clones, with roughly 13% found just once. As regards this clone: Its specificity is unknown.

The TCR sequence derives from a man between 18 and 35 years old with type 1 diabetes. The sample consisted of naive CD4+ T cells from blood. V usage is TRBV9 and J usage is TRBJ1-6; unclear D gene. The CDR3 DNA sequence: TGTGCCAGCAGCGTAGAGGTGGGAAATTCACCCCTCCACTTT. This translates into CASSVEVGNSPLHF.